What follows are 12 T cell receptor beta chains derived from one specimen sequenced in a study of cytomegalovirus exposure and HLA in healthy donors. Use of 60 Vbeta and 13 Jbeta primers characterized the PCR. Profiled with immunoSEQ multiplex PCR; TCRdb holds only in-frame clones, not every one. The sample contains about 75,000 clones, more than 65% of which appear only once. Sequenced input: PBMCs. The receptors stem from a man between 65 and 85 years old in good health and CMV-seropositive.

A single count supports this clone. This chain's CDR3 is CASSLTGGEAFF. CDR3 DNA sequence: TGTGCCAGCAGCTTAACAGGGGGTGAAGCTTTCTTT. The rearrangement joins TRBV7-8 to TRBJ1-1, with 8 bases fitting TRBD1. Germline V CDR1 and CDR2: SGHVS, FQNEAQ. V lost 2 bases, J lost 7 bases, and 0 bases stayed unmatched. The CDR3 sequence is 12 residues long.

The V call is TRBV4-2, the J call TRBJ2-7, with 15 bases lining up with TRBD2. V lost 3 bases, J lost 3 bases, and 15 bases stayed unmatched. The CDR3 length is 20 residues. Germline CDR1 LGHNA, CDR2 YNFKEQ. The DNA of the CDR3 is TGTGCCAGCAGCCACGCTCTCGCCGGGACTAGCGGGAGGAACCGCTACGAGCAGTACTTC. Amino acid sequence: CASSHALAGTSGRNRYEQYF.

The chain combines TRBV2 with TRBJ2-7; 11 bases match TRBD2. There are 16 residues in the CDR3. V shed 3 bases and J 1 base; nucleotides not matched to a gene: 5. CDR1 is SNHLY and CDR2 is FYNNEI in the germline V gene. In nucleotides, the CDR3 is TGTGCCAGCAGTGAGGGGACTAGCGGATTTTCCTACGAGCAGTACTTC. This gives the protein CASSEGTSGFSYEQYF.

The chain is built from TRBV29-1 and TRBJ1-4, with D perhaps matching TRBD1 (6 bases). The germline CDR1 and CDR2 sequences are SQVTM and ANQGSEA. Trimming left V 6 bases short and J 7 bases short, with 24 bases between. The CDR3 loop spans 16 amino acids. The chain's CDR3 is CSVGVGHMLPGEKLFF. The CDR3 DNA sequence: TGCAGCGTCGGTGTGGGACATATGTTGCCTGGTGAAAAACTGTTTTTT.

This clone appeared a few times. The V gene is TRBV10-3, the J gene TRBJ1-5; TRBD1 agrees at 8 bases. CDR3 length equals 16 residues. Germline V gene lookup returns CDR1 ENHRY and CDR2 SYGVKD. Trimming removed 0 bases from V and 3 bases from J; junction bases left unmatched: 4. Here the CDR3 DNA reads TGTGCCATCAGTGAGTCGGGACAGGTCCTCAATCAGCCCCAGCATTTT. It encodes CAISESGQVLNQPQHF.

J is TRBJ2-3 and V is TRBV9, with TRBD2 identical over 8 bases. The CDR3 covers 15 residues. Trimming cost V 0 bases and J 8 bases; bases outside gene matches: 8. Germline V gene data show CDR1 as SGDLS and CDR2 as YYNGEE. CDR3 sequence: CASSVEGSGIGTQYF. In DNA form, the CDR3 reads TGTGCCAGCAGCGTAGAGGGTAGCGGGATCGGTACGCAGTATTTT.

In its sample, this clone was seen a few times. This CDR3 is CASRTPQDTEAFF. In nucleotides, the CDR3 is TGTGCCAGCAGGACACCCCAGGACACTGAAGCTTTCTTT. The J gene is TRBJ1-1, the V gene TRBV28; D not certain. The CDR3 sequence is 13 residues long. Germline loops: CDR1 MDHEN, CDR2 SYDVKM. The V end was cut by 6 bases, the J end by 3 bases, with 11 bases between.

The chain combines TRBV2 with TRBJ2-5; tentatively, D is TRBD1 (6 bases). Germline CDR1 is SNHLY and CDR2 is FYNNEI. This CDR3 comprises 14 residues. V was pared by 4 bases and J by 1 base, with 10 bases between. CDR3 in amino acids: CASSGGPSQETQYF. DNA for the CDR3: TGTGCCAGCAGTGGGGGGCCCTCCCAAGAGACCCAGTACTTC.

This chain joins TRBV15 and TRBJ2-1; D gene uncertain. The V gene's germline CDR1 is LNHNV and CDR2 YYDKDF (reference sequence). V dropped 11 bases and J dropped 5 bases, with 10 bases sitting between them. This CDR3 has 11 amino acids. Here the CDR3 DNA reads TGTGCCGCCGCGTCGAACAATGAGCAGTTCTTC. As protein: CAAASNNEQFF. The entire variable domain, with the rest obtained from reference TRBV15 and TRBJ2-1, is as follows: DAMVIQNPRYQVTQFGKPVTLSCSQTLNHNVMYWYQQKSSQAPKLLFHYYDKDFNNEADTPDNFQSRRPNTSFCFLDIRSPGLGDTAMYLCAAASNNEQFFGPGTRLTVL.

The chain joins TRBV7-9 to TRBJ2-1; D call uncertain. This CDR3 is built from 13 residues. V lost 1 base to trimming and J lost 6 bases, with 7 bases between them. The V gene's germline CDR1 is SEHNR and CDR2 FQNEAQ (reference sequence). This CDR3 is CASSLDLTNEQFF. The CDR3 nucleotides are TGTGCCAGCAGCTTAGACCTAACCAATGAGCAGTTCTTC.

The rearrangement links TRBV4-3 to TRBJ2-2, with D possibly being TRBD2 (5 bases). The CDR3 runs 17 residues. From germline, CDR1 is LGHNA and CDR2 YSLEER. Trimming removed 0 bases from V and 0 bases from J, with 11 bases in between. The chain's CDR3 is CASSQEVAGTNTGELFF. The CDR3 region has the DNA TGCGCCAGCAGCCAAGAAGTTGCGGGCACGAACACCGGGGAGCTGTTTTTT.

The chain joins TRBV11-2 to TRBJ2-7; 9 bases agree with TRBD2. The CDR3 is 15 amino acids. V gave up 4 bases and J gave up 2 bases; unmatched junction bases: 6. CDR1 and CDR2 from the germline V gene are SGHAT and FQNNGV. The CDR3 DNA is TGTGCCAGCAGCTCCGCCGGGACTAGCCCCTACGAGCAGTACTTC. Encoded protein: CASSSAGTSPYEQYF.